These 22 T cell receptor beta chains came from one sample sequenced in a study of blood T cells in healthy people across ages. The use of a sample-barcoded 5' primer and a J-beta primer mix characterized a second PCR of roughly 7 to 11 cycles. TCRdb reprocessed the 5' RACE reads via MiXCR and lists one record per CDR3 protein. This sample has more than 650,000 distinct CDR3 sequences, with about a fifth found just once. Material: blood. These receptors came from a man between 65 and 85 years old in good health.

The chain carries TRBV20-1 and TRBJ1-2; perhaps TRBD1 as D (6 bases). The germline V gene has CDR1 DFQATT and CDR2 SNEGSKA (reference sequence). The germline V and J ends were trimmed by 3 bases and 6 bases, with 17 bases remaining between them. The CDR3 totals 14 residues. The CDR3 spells CSASPPGAYNGYTF. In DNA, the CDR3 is TGCAGTGCTAGCCCCCCAGGGGCGTATAATGGCTACACCTTC.

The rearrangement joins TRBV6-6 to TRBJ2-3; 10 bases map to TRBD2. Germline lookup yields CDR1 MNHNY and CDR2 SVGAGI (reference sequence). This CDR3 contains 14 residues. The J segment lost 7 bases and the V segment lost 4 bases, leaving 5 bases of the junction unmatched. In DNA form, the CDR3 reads TGTGCCAGCAGTTCCAGCGGGGGGGCATATACGCAGTATTTT. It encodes CASSSSGGAYTQYF.

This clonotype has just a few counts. Here the CDR3 reads CSANRWNEQFF. DNA for the CDR3: TGCAGTGCTAACCGGTGGAATGAGCAGTTCTTC. V usage is TRBV20-1 and J usage is TRBJ2-1; D is ambiguous. There are 11 residues in the CDR3. Trimming pared 4 bases from V and 7 bases from J, leaving 8 bases between. Germline CDR1 is DFQATT and CDR2 is SNEGSKA (reference sequence).

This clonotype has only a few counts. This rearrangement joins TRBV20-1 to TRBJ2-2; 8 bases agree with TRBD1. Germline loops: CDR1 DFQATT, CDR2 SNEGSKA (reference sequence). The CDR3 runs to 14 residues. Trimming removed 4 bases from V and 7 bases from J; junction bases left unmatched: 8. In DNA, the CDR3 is TGCAGTGCTAACGACAGGGGCGGGGTCGGGGAGCTGTTTTTT. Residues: CSANDRGGVGELFF.

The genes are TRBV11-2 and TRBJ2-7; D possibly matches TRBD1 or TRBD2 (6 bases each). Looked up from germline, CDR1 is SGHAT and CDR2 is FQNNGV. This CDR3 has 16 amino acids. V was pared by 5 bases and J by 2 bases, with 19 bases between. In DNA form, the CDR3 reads TGTGCCAGCAGCCCCAGGAGGGTGGGGGCGACCTACGAGCAGTACTTC. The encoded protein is CASSPRRVGATYEQYF.

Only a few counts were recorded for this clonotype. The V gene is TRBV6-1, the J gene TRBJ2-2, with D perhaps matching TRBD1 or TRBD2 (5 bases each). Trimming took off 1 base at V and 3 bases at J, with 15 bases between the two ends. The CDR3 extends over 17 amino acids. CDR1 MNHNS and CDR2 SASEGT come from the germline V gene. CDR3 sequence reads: CASSEGRVVGHTGELFF. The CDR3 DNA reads TGTGCCAGCAGTGAAGGACGGGTAGTGGGACACACCGGGGAGCTGTTTTTT.

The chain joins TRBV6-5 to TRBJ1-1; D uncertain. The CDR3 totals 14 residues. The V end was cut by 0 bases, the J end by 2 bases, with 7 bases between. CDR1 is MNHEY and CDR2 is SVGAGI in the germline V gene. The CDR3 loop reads CASSYSRENTEAFF. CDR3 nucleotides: TGTGCCAGCAGTTACTCGAGAGAAAACACTGAAGCTTTCTTT.

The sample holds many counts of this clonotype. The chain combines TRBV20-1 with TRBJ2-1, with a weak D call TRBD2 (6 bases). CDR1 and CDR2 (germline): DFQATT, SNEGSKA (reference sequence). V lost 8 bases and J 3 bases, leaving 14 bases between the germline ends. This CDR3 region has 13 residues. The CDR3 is CSQDRGIYNEQFF. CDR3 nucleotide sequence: TGCAGTCAAGACCGGGGGATCTACAATGAGCAGTTCTTC.

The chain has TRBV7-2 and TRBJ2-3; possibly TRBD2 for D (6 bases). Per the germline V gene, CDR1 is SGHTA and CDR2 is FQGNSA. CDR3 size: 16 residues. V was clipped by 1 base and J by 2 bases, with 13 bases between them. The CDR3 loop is CASSLGPGAVTDTQYF. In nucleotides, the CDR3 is TGTGCCAGCAGCTTAGGCCCGGGAGCGGTCACAGATACGCAGTATTTT.

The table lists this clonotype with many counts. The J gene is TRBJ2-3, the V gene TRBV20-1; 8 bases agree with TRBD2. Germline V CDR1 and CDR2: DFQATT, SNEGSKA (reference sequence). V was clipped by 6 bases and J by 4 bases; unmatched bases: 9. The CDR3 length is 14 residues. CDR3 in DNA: TGCAGTGCGATGACTAGCGAGTCCCCAGATACGCAGTATTTT. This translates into CSAMTSESPDTQYF.

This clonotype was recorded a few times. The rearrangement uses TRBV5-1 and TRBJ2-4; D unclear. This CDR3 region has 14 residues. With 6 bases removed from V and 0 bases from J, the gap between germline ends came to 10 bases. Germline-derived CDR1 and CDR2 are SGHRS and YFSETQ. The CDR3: CASTFPLAKNIQYF. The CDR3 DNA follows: TGCGCCAGCACTTTCCCTCTAGCCAAAAACATTCAGTACTTC. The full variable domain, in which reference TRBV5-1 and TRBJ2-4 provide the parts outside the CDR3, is KAGVTQTPRYLIKTRGQQVTLSCSPISGHRSVSWYQQTPGQGLQFLFEYFSETQRNKGNFPGRFSGRQFSNSRSEMNVSTLELGDSALYLCASTFPLAKNIQYFGAGTRLSVL.

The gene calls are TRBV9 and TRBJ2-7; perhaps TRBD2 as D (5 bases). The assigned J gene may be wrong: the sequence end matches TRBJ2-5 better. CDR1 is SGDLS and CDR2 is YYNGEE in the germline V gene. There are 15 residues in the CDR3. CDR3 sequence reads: CASSVAVGREETQYF. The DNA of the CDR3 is TGTGCCAGCAGCGTAGCCGTTGGGAGAGAAGAGACCCAGTACTTC.

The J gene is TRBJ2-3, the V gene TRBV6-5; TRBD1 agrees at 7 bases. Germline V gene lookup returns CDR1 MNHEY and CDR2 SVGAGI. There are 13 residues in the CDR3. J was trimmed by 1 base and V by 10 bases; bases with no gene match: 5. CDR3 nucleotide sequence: TGTGCCACCAGGACAGGACGCACAGATACGCAGTATTTT. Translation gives CATRTGRTDTQYF.

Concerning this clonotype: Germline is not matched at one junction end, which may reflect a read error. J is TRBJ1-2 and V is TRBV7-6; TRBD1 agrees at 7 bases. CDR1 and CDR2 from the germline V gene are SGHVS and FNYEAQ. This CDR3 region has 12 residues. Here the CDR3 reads CASSTTTGGYTF. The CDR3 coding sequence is TGCGCCAGCAGCACCACGACAGGGGGCTACACCTTC. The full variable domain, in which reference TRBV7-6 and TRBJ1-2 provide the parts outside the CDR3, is GAGVSQSPRYKVTKRGQDVALRCDPISGHVSLYWYRQALGQGPEFLTYFNYEAQQDKSGLPNDRFSAERPEGSISTLTIQRTEQRDSAMYRCASSTTTGGYTFGSGTRLTVV.

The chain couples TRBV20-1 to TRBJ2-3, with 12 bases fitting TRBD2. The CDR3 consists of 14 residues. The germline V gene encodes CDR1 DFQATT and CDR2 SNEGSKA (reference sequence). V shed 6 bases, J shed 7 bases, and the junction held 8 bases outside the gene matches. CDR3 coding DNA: TGCAGTGCACCGACTAGCGGGGGTGGTCATACGCAGTATTTT. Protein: CSAPTSGGGHTQYF.

Here the CDR3 DNA reads TGTGCCAGCAGCGGCGGACAGGGCGACTACGAGCAGTACGTC. It codes for CASSGGQGDYEQYV. The chain joins TRBV9 to TRBJ2-1, with 8 bases matching TRBD1. The J call may be incorrect, as the DNA end agrees better with TRBJ2-7. The germline V gene encodes CDR1 SGDLS and CDR2 YYNGEE. There are 14 residues in the CDR3.

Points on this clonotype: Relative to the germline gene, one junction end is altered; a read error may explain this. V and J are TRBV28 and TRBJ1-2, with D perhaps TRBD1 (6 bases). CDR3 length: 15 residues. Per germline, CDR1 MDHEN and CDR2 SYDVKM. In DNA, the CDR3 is TGTGCCAGCAGTGGGGGCGACAGCCCTAACTATGGCTGCACCTTC. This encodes CASSGGDSPNYGCTF.

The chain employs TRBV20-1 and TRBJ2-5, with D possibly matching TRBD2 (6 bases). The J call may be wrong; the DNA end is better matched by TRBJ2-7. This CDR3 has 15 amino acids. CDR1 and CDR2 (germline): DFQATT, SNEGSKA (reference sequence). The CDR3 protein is CSARPDGTGVPEQYF. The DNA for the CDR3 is TGCAGTGCTAGACCCGACGGGACGGGAGTCCCCGAGCAGTACTTC.

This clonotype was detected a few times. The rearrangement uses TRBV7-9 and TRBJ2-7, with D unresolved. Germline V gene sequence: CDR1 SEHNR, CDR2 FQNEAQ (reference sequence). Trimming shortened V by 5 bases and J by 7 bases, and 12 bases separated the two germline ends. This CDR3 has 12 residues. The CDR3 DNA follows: TGTGCCAGCAGCCGAGCAGGTCGAGAGCAGTACTTC. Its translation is CASSRAGREQYF.

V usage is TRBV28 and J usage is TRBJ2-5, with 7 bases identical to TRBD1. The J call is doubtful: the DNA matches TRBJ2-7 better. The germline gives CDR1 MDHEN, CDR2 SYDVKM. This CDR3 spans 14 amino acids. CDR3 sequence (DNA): TGTGCCAGCAGAATCAGGGGGTCCCCCTACGAGCAGTACTTC. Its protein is CASRIRGSPYEQYF.

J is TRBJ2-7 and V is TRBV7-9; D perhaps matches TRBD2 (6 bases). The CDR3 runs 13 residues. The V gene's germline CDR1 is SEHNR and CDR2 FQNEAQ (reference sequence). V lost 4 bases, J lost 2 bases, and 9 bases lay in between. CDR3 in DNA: TGTGCCAGCAGCTCGGGGGAGCCCTACGAGCAGTACTTC. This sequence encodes CASSSGEPYEQYF. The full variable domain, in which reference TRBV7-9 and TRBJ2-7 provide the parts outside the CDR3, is DTGVSQNPRHKITKRGQNVTFRCDPISEHNRLYWYRQTLGQGPEFLTYFQNEAQLEKSRLLSDRFSAERPKGSFSTLEIQRTEQGDSAMYLCASSSGEPYEQYFGPGTRLTVT.

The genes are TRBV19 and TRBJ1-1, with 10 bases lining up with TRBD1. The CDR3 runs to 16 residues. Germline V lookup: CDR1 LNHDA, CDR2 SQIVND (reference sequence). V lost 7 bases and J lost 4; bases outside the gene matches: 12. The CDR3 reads CASNPGQGFGSTEAFF. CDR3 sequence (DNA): TGTGCCAGTAACCCGGGACAGGGGTTTGGTAGCACTGAAGCTTTCTTT.